This T cell receptor beta chain came from a study of control samples from healthy donors and cancer patients. Measured with immunoSEQ multiplex PCR; TCRdb has only the in-frame clones, and not every one. Of 100,000 or so clones in the sample, roughly four fifths were seen once. The trim removed 6 bases at V and 12 bases at J, leaving 5 bases unmatched. This CDR3 is 11 amino acids long. CDR1 and CDR2 from the germline V gene are MNHEY and SVGAGI. The TCR sequence derives from a woman aged 50 to 65 in good health. The source material was blood. The chain is built from TRBV6-5 and TRBJ2-1, with TRBD2 identical over 7 bases. The chain's CDR3 is CASRRLARQFF. Written as DNA, the CDR3 is TGTGCCAGCAGACGACTAGCAAGGCAGTTCTTC.